The source of this TCR beta chain is a study of T-cell memory formation after mild COVID-19. General study points: Contracting clones from day 15 to 85 had balanced CD4/CD8; later expanders favoured CD4+.

Concerning this clonotype: What it binds is unknown.

Trimming cost V 7 bases and J 5 bases, with 26 bases left between them. CDR1 and CDR2 (germline): LGHDT, YNNKEL (reference sequence). CDR3 length: 17 residues. TCRdb ran MiXCR on the 5' RACE reads and lists one entry per CDR3 protein. The table has about 160,000 distinct CDR3 sequences, roughly 31% seen once. Material: PBMCs or a T cell subset sorted from them (not recorded which). The rearrangement joins TRBV3-1 to TRBJ1-1; possible D gene TRBD1, 6 bases. This receptor was taken from an adult woman who had mild COVID-19 (a few samples of this study predate the infection). Cell type and time point are not known. DNA of the CDR3: TGTGCCAGCACCCGAACCCGTATTACAGGGATAGAAACTGAAGCTTTCTTT. This codes for CASTRTRITGIETEAFF.